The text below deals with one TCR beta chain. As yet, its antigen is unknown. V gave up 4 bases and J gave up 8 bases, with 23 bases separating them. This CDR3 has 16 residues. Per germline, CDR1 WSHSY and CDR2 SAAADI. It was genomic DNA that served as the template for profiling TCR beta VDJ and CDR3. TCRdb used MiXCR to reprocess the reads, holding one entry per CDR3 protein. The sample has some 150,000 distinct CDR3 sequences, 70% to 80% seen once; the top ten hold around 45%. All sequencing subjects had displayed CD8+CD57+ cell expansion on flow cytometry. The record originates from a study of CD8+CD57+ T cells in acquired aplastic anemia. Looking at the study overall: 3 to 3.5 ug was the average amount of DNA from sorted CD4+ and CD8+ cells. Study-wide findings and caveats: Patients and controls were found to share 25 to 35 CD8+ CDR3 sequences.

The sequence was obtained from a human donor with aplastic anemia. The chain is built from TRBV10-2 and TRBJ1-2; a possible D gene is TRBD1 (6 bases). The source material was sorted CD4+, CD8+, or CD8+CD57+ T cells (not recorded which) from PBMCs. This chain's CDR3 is CASSVAGAVGNFGYTF. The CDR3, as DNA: TGCGCCAGCAGTGTAGCAGGGGCCGTAGGGAATTTCGGCTACACCTTC.